Listed here are 27 T cell receptor beta chains from one sample, sequenced in a study of T cell repertoires in cytomegalovirus infection. One entry per CDR3 protein, called by TCRdb with MiXCR from the reads. The data show 500,000 to 600,000 distinct CDR3 sequences, 16% seen once. Material for sequencing was CD8+ T cells from PBMCs. The source is a human donor in good health (CMV status not recorded). Some clones in this sample may be carry-over from other donors' samples.

This clonotype was seen at least ten times. The CDR3 bases are TGTGCCAGCAAAACCCCGGGGGATGGGGGCTACACCTTC. Translation: CASKTPGDGGYTF. V is TRBV27 and J is TRBJ1-2, with a weak D call TRBD1 (5 bases). The CDR3 is made up of 13 amino acids. V was trimmed by 7 bases and J by 8 bases, leaving 17 bases between them. Germline values: CDR1 MNHEY, CDR2 SMNVEV (reference sequence).

At least ten counts were recorded for this clonotype. The rearrangement joins TRBV15 to TRBJ1-2, with D perhaps TRBD1 (5 bases). Per germline, CDR1 LNHNV and CDR2 YYDKDF (reference sequence). The CDR3 totals 14 residues. The V gene lost 3 bases and the J gene lost 4 bases, with 12 bases spanning the gap. CDR3 amino acids: CATSRYQGFYGYTF. The CDR3, as DNA: TGTGCCACCAGCAGGTACCAGGGATTCTATGGCTACACCTTC.

This clonotype was seen a handful of times. The chain joins TRBV11-2 to TRBJ2-3; D call uncertain. Germline CDR1 and CDR2: SGHAT and FQNNGV. Trimming took off 0 bases at V and 5 bases at J, with 15 bases between the two ends. The CDR3 extends over 16 amino acids. The CDR3 protein is CASSLDGGRLVDTQYF. DNA of the CDR3: TGTGCCAGCAGCTTAGATGGTGGCAGGTTGGTAGATACGCAGTATTTT.

The V and J genes are TRBV5-1 and TRBJ2-5, with 9 bases aligning to TRBD2. Germline loops: CDR1 SGHRS, CDR2 YFSETQ. V lost 4 bases and J lost 4; bases outside the gene matches: 8. CDR3 length equals 15 residues. As DNA, the CDR3 is TGCGCCAGCAGCCAGAGCGGGGGGTCGGGAGAGACCCAGTACTTC. Its translation is CASSQSGGSGETQYF.

Only a few counts were recorded for this clonotype. The DNA of the CDR3 is TGTGCCAGCAGCTTTTCCGATTCCCTTGAGCGGGCGATAAATCAGCCCCAGCATTTT. Protein: CASSFSDSLERAINQPQHF. V is TRBV5-8 and J is TRBJ1-5; no definite D call. The CDR3 is made up of 19 amino acids. The V end lost 2 bases, the J end lost 4 bases, and 25 bases lay between the germline ends. Germline V gene data show CDR1 as SGHTS and CDR2 as YDEGEE.

A few counts support this clonotype. The chain links TRBV30 to TRBJ2-3; D is ambiguous. CDR1 GTSNPN and CDR2 SVGIG come from the germline V gene (reference sequence). The CDR3 has 15 amino acids. Trimming pared 1 base from V and 6 bases from J, leaving 17 bases between. The CDR3 reads CAWSATDQQGDTQYF. CDR3 sequence (DNA): TGTGCCTGGAGTGCGACGGACCAGCAAGGGGATACGCAGTATTTT.

The chain combines TRBV13 with TRBJ1-3, with D maybe TRBD1 (6 bases). Germline values: CDR1 PRHDT, CDR2 FYEKMQ (reference sequence). V lost 7 bases, J lost 3 bases, and 19 bases lay in between. This CDR3 spans 16 amino acids. Here the CDR3 DNA reads TGTGCCAGCAAGAGCCTGGGGGGCCTAGGTGGAAACACCATATATTTT. It specifies CASKSLGGLGGNTIYF.

This clonotype was detected only a few times. The J gene is TRBJ2-2, the V gene TRBV6-1; TRBD2 aligns across 11 bases. From germline, CDR1 is MNHNS and CDR2 SASEGT. This CDR3 is 16 amino acids long. The V segment lost 6 bases and the J segment 4 bases; nucleotides outside the gene matches: 7. CDR3 coding DNA: TGTGCCAGCAGGACACTAGCGGGGGAGGTCACCGGGGAGCTGTTTTTT. Its translation is CASRTLAGEVTGELFF.

This clonotype was observed a few times. J is TRBJ2-7 and V is TRBV3-1, with 9 bases that match TRBD2. V lost 4 bases to trimming and J lost 3 bases; unmatched junction nucleotides: 4. This CDR3 has 14 residues. The germline V gene encodes CDR1 LGHDT and CDR2 YNNKEL (reference sequence). The CDR3 sequence: CASSPVAGDYEQYF. As DNA, the CDR3 is TGTGCCAGCAGCCCCGTAGCGGGGGACTACGAGCAGTACTTC.

This clonotype showed up many times. V and J are TRBV7-9 and TRBJ1-1; D is undetermined. Per the germline V gene, CDR1 is SEHNR and CDR2 is FQNEAQ (reference sequence). This CDR3 spans 14 amino acids. The V gene lost 8 bases and the J gene lost 0 bases, with 13 bases spanning the gap. DNA of the CDR3: TGTGCCAGCTTTGACCGCGGAATGAACACTGAAGCTTTCTTT. Its protein product is CASFDRGMNTEAFF.

The chain uses TRBV7-6 and TRBJ2-7; no clear D gene. V dropped 3 bases and J dropped 0 bases, with 9 bases sitting between them. From germline, CDR1 is SGHVS and CDR2 FNYEAQ. The CDR3 contains 14 residues. CDR3 sequence reads: CASSLGITSYEQYF. Written as DNA, the CDR3 is TGTGCCAGCAGCTTGGGTATAACCTCCTACGAGCAGTACTTC.

This chain links TRBV27 with TRBJ1-2; possibly TRBD1 for D (6 bases). Germline V gene lookup returns CDR1 MNHEY and CDR2 SMNVEV (reference sequence). Trimming removed 7 bases at V and 4 bases at J, with 13 bases between. CDR3 length equals 13 residues. In DNA form, the CDR3 reads TGTGCCAGCACCCCGGGACAAGTCTATGGCTACACCTTC. Translated, it gives CASTPGQVYGYTF.

V usage is TRBV6-2 or TRBV6-3 and J usage is TRBJ2-7; 10 bases align to TRBD1. CDR1 is MNHEY, CDR2 SVGEGT, per germline. The CDR3 covers 16 residues. Trimming at V came to 0 bases and at J to 3 bases, leaving 5 bases not matched to a gene. The CDR3, as DNA: TGTGCCAGCAGTTACTCGTGGACAGGGGGGGGCTACGAGCAGTACTTC. Protein product: CASSYSWTGGGYEQYF.

This clonotype showed up many times. The J gene is TRBJ1-4, the V gene TRBV7-9; D gene unclear. CDR3 length equals 14 residues. Germline CDR1 is SEHNR and CDR2 is FQNEAQ (reference sequence). The V and J ends lost 2 bases and 0 bases respectively, with 4 bases between them. The CDR3 coding sequence is TGTGCCAGCAGCTTACAGACAACTAATGAAAAACTGTTTTTT. It codes for CASSLQTTNEKLFF.

This clonotype was detected a few times. CDR3 DNA sequence: TGTGCCAGCAGCTCGGACGGTTACTCCTACGAGCAGTACTTC. Its protein is CASSSDGYSYEQYF. The chain employs TRBV11-2 and TRBJ2-7; D gene unclear. V dropped 4 bases and J dropped 0 bases, with 10 bases sitting between them. Germline V lookup: CDR1 SGHAT, CDR2 FQNNGV. This CDR3 contains 14 residues.

On this clonotype: At one end the junction does not follow the germline gene, possibly because of a read error. The chain carries TRBV4-1 and TRBJ2-7; possibly TRBD2 for D (5 bases). Germline V gene sequence: CDR1 MGHRA, CDR2 YSYEKL. This CDR3 is 14 amino acids long. The CDR3 loop reads CASSQVAGDYVQDF. DNA of the CDR3: TGCGCCAGCAGCCAAGTGGCCGGAGACTACGTGCAGGACTTC.

This clonotype was seen many times. This chain connects TRBV10-3 to TRBJ1-3; the D is unclear. V lost 7 bases and J 0 bases, leaving 22 bases between the germline ends. Germline loops: CDR1 ENHRY, CDR2 SYGVKD. The CDR3 length is 18 residues. The CDR3 nucleotides read TGTGCCATCACCCAAAGTCCCGGGATAACGGACTCTGGAAACACCATATATTTT. Amino acid sequence: CAITQSPGITDSGNTIYF.

The chain has TRBV7-8 and TRBJ1-4, with TRBD1 matching 7 bases. This CDR3 is 14 amino acids long. V lost 5 bases to trimming and J lost 4 bases; unmatched junction nucleotides: 4. The germline CDR1 and CDR2 sequences are SGHVS and FQNEAQ. The CDR3 is CASSTRDSNEKLFF. Written as DNA, the CDR3 is TGTGCCAGCAGCACTCGGGACAGTAATGAAAAACTGTTTTTT.

This clonotype has only a few counts. The chain has TRBV4-1 and TRBJ1-1; D unclear. Germline CDR1 is MGHRA and CDR2 is YSYEKL. Trimming removed 4 bases from V and 5 bases from J, with 17 bases in between. CDR3 size: 15 residues. CDR3 amino acids: CASSRAPGGRTEAFF. CDR3 in DNA: TGCGCCAGCAGCCGGGCCCCGGGAGGAAGGACTGAAGCTTTCTTT.

This clonotype was seen repeatedly, ten times or more. The V gene is TRBV27, the J gene TRBJ2-7, with 11 bases identical to TRBD1. The germline gives CDR1 MNHEY, CDR2 SMNVEV (reference sequence). The trim removed 3 bases at V and 4 bases at J, leaving 5 bases unmatched. The CDR3 loop spans 15 amino acids. The CDR3 DNA is TGTGCCAGCAGTTTGGGGACAGGGGGTTTTTACGAGCAGTACTTC. It specifies CASSLGTGGFYEQYF.

The V gene is TRBV4-1, the J gene TRBJ2-3; 7 nucleotides agree with TRBD2. The CDR3 spans 16 residues. V lost 4 bases and J lost 4; bases outside the gene matches: 11. Germline-derived CDR1 and CDR2 are MGHRA and YSYEKL. This CDR3 is CASSRQTGGNADTQYF. CDR3 coding DNA: TGCGCCAGCAGCCGCCAGACGGGGGGAAATGCAGATACGCAGTATTTT.

Worth noting for this clonotype: Because the CDR3 is missing its conserved closing phenylalanine or tryptophan, this is likely a read error. This chain uses TRBV25-1 with TRBJ2-1; D unresolved. The CDR3 runs 11 residues. V lost 7 bases to trimming and J lost 3 bases, with 4 bases between them. Germline values: CDR1 MGHDK, CDR2 SYGVNS. The DNA of the CDR3 is TGTGCCAGCATTGGCTACAATGAGCAGTTCTTA. It is translated as CASIGYNEQFL.

The rearrangement uses TRBV4-2 and TRBJ2-7; D uncertain. The CDR3 length is 14 residues. CDR1 is LGHNA and CDR2 is YNFKEQ in the germline V gene. V dropped 1 base and J dropped 3 bases, with 10 bases sitting between them. The DNA for the CDR3 is TGTGCCAGCAGCCAAGGAGACTCACTCTACGAGCAGTACTTC. Translating gives CASSQGDSLYEQYF.

There are many counts of this clonotype. The gene calls are TRBV7-9 and TRBJ1-1; D may be TRBD1 (5 bases). The germline V and J ends were trimmed by 5 bases and 1 base, with 17 bases remaining between them. This CDR3 comprises 16 residues. Germline CDR1 reads SEHNR; CDR2 reads FQNEAQ (reference sequence). The CDR3 DNA follows: TGTGCCAGCAGCCTCCAGGGTTCCCCGGGGAACACTGAAGCTTTCTTT. It specifies CASSLQGSPGNTEAFF.

This sequence joins TRBV10-3 and TRBJ1-2, with a tentative D call TRBD1 (5 bases). Trimming removed 3 bases from V and 4 bases from J, with 15 bases in between. The CDR3 contains 15 residues. CDR1 is ENHRY and CDR2 is SYGVKD in the germline V gene. CDR3 sequence: CAISEAGRLIYGYTF. The CDR3 coding sequence is TGTGCCATCAGTGAAGCAGGGCGGTTAATCTATGGCTACACCTTC.

This clonotype was counted a few times. The chain recombines TRBV13 with TRBJ1-1; no reliable D call. The germline V and J ends were trimmed by 8 bases and 3 bases, with 16 bases remaining between them. The CDR3 has 14 amino acids. Germline V gives CDR1 PRHDT, CDR2 FYEKMQ (reference sequence). The CDR3 bases are TGTGCCAGCGTTGCGGGGAGGACGTACACTGAAGCTTTCTTT. It is translated as CASVAGRTYTEAFF.

There are a few counts of this clonotype. This rearrangement joins TRBV29-1 to TRBJ2-7; 9 bases fit TRBD2. V lost 7 bases to trimming and J lost 2 bases; unmatched junction nucleotides: 9. Germline CDR1 SQVTM, CDR2 ANQGSEA. The CDR3 contains 14 residues. CDR3 protein: CSGISGSHPYEQYF. CDR3 in DNA: TGCAGCGGTATTAGCGGGAGTCACCCCTACGAGCAGTACTTC.